The 20 T cell receptor beta chains presented below share a single source sample, sequenced in a study of T cell changes during pregnancy in multiple sclerosis. The protocol was immunoSEQ multiplex PCR, while the TCRdb copy is restricted to in-frame clones and leaves out a portion. Among 50,000 to 70,000 clones listed, roughly 92% were seen once. This specimen was peripheral blood, taken in the second trimester of pregnancy. The receptors were sampled from a female donor with multiple sclerosis, enrolled in a pregnancy study.

The chain recombines TRBV7-2 with TRBJ2-2; D is possibly TRBD2 (5 bases). V shed 0 bases and J shed 5 bases, with 13 bases lying between them. Germline V lookup: CDR1 SGHTA, CDR2 FQGNSA. CDR3 length: 16 residues. The CDR3: CASSLASGGWTGELFF. DNA of the CDR3: TGTGCCAGCAGCTTAGCGTCAGGAGGATGGACCGGGGAGCTGTTTTTT.

The chain joins TRBV12-5 to TRBJ1-2; unclear D gene. The germline gives CDR1 LGHNT, CDR2 FRNRAP. The CDR3 spans 13 residues. V lost 1 base and J 8 bases, leaving 11 bases between the germline ends. CDR3 DNA sequence: TGTGCTAGTGGTTTGGGAACTGAAATCGGCTACACCTTC. Protein sequence: CASGLGTEIGYTF.

By share, this clone ranks as medium-sized. This chain uses TRBV6-6 with TRBJ2-3; TRBD2 is a possible D gene (5 bases). CDR1 is MNHNY and CDR2 is SVGAGI in the germline V gene (reference sequence). With 6 bases removed from V and 0 bases from J, the gap between germline ends came to 13 bases. The length of the CDR3 is 15 residues. The CDR3 loop reads CASRLGSLSTDTQYF. DNA for the CDR3: TGTGCCAGCAGATTGGGGAGCTTAAGCACAGATACGCAGTATTTT.

The V gene is TRBV19, the J gene TRBJ1-5; 7 bases are a match to TRBD1. This CDR3 has 17 residues. V shed 5 bases and J 6 bases; nucleotides not matched to a gene: 16. CDR1 and CDR2 from the germline V gene are LNHDA and SQIVND (reference sequence). The CDR3: CASSATLTGTGRQPQHF. In DNA, the CDR3 is TGTGCCAGTAGTGCTACCCTGACAGGGACCGGGCGTCAGCCCCAGCATTTT.

The chain couples TRBV5-1 to TRBJ2-1; D uncertain. V shed 5 bases and J shed 4 bases, with 16 bases lying between them. Germline V gene lookup returns CDR1 SGHRS and CDR2 YFSETQ. The CDR3 sequence is 15 residues long. The CDR3 sequence: CASSVLTGEYNEQFF. The DNA for the CDR3 is TGCGCCAGCAGTGTTCTCACCGGAGAATACAATGAGCAGTTCTTC.

The chain has TRBV18 and TRBJ2-5; D is unclear. V gave up 6 bases and J gave up 5 bases, with 16 bases separating them. Looked up from germline, CDR1 is KGHSH and CDR2 is LQKENI. The CDR3 runs to 14 residues. DNA for the CDR3: TGTGCCAGCTCTCCTCTGGGCCCCCCTGAGACCCAGTACTTC. This gives the protein CASSPLGPPETQYF.

The rearrangement joins TRBV6-5 to TRBJ2-7, with D tentatively TRBD1 (6 bases). The germline V gene has CDR1 MNHEY and CDR2 SVGAGI. Trimming removed 5 bases from V and 1 base from J, with 12 bases in between. The CDR3 runs to 14 residues. CDR3 sequence reads: CASSAVGASYEQYF. CDR3 coding DNA: TGTGCCAGCAGTGCGGTGGGGGCATCCTACGAGCAGTACTTC.

CDR3: CASSHASGGNTEAFF. The DNA for the CDR3 is TGCGCCAGCAGCCACGCCAGCGGGGGGAACACTGAAGCTTTCTTT. The V gene is TRBV4-1, the J gene TRBJ1-1; a possible D gene is TRBD1 (5 bases). This CDR3 is built from 15 residues. Per the germline V gene, CDR1 is MGHRA and CDR2 is YSYEKL. The ends were cut back, 3 bases at V and 1 base at J, with 12 bases in the middle.

This chain connects TRBV7-8 to TRBJ2-1; D not certain. Germline V gives CDR1 SGHVS, CDR2 FQNEAQ. With 1 base removed from V and 0 bases from J, the gap between germline ends came to 10 bases. CDR3 length: 16 amino acids. This CDR3 is CASSLDARNSYNEQFF. The CDR3 DNA reads TGTGCCAGCAGCTTAGATGCTAGAAACTCCTACAATGAGCAGTTCTTC.

The J gene is TRBJ2-7, the V gene TRBV19; D possibly corresponds to TRBD2 (6 bases). V was clipped by 9 bases and J by 1 base, with 13 bases between them. Germline CDR1 is LNHDA and CDR2 is SQIVND (reference sequence). The CDR3 covers 13 residues. CDR3 amino acids: CASRERASYEQYF. Here the CDR3 DNA reads TGTGCCAGCCGTGAGCGGGCTTCCTACGAGCAGTACTTC. The full variable domain, completed using reference TRBV19 and TRBJ2-7, is DGGITQSPKYLFRKEGQNVTLSCEQNLNHDAMYWYRQDPGQGLRLIYYSQIVNDFQKGDIAEGYSVSREKKESFPLTVTSAQKNPTAFYLCASRERASYEQYFGPGTRLTVT.

The sample holds one count of this clone. This chain uses TRBV2 with TRBJ2-1; TRBD2 matches 7 bases. Germline values: CDR1 SNHLY, CDR2 FYNNEI. This CDR3 contains 14 residues. After removal of 3 bases from V and 9 bases from J, the junction contained 8 bases not matched to a gene. The CDR3 nucleotides are TGTGCCAGCAGTGATGAGACGCGCGGGGGTGAGCAGTTCTTC. Translated, it gives CASSDETRGGEQFF. Together with reference TRBV2 and TRBJ2-1, the CDR3 gives the full variable domain: EPEVTQTPSHQVTQMGQEVILRCVPISNHLYFYWYRQILGQKVEFLVSFYNNEISEKSEIFDDQFSVERPDGSNFTLKIRSTKLEDSAMYFCASSDETRGGEQFFGPGTRLTVL.

CDR3: CAWSVGGYDNEQFF. The DNA of the CDR3 is TGTGCCTGGAGTGTGGGGGGGTACGACAATGAGCAGTTCTTC. This chain connects TRBV30 to TRBJ2-1; TRBD2 matches at 7 bases. The trim removed 0 bases at V and 5 bases at J, leaving 4 bases unmatched. CDR1 is GTSNPN and CDR2 is SVGIG in the germline V gene (reference sequence). The CDR3 covers 14 residues.

This clone was observed once. The genes are TRBV27 and TRBJ2-1; D perhaps matches TRBD2 (5 bases). The CDR3 totals 16 residues. V shed 6 bases and J shed 4 bases, with 19 bases lying between them. Germline V gene data show CDR1 as MNHEY and CDR2 as SMNVEV (reference sequence). Here the CDR3 DNA reads TGTGCCAGCAGGTTGGACCTGGACTCACAATACAATGAGCAGTTCTTC. This codes for CASRLDLDSQYNEQFF.

CDR3 coding DNA: TGTGCCATCAGTGAGGGCCGGGACAGGGACGAAAAACTGTTTTTT. This encodes CAISEGRDRDEKLFF. This chain joins TRBV10-3 and TRBJ1-4, with 9 bases lining up with TRBD1. The CDR3 spans 15 residues. Germline-derived CDR1 and CDR2 are ENHRY and SYGVKD. J gave up 8 bases and V 2 bases, and 6 bases lay outside the gene matches.

The chain couples TRBV6-1 to TRBJ2-1; perhaps TRBD1 as D (5 bases). Germline V lookup: CDR1 MNHNS, CDR2 SASEGT. V was cut by 2 bases and J by 6 bases, with 17 bases left in between. The CDR3 consists of 16 residues. This chain's CDR3 is CASSEYRAVRGNEQFF. As DNA, the CDR3 is TGTGCCAGCAGTGAATATAGGGCAGTTAGGGGCAATGAGCAGTTCTTC.

The J gene is TRBJ2-7, the V gene TRBV18, with D hard to call. Germline CDR1 KGHSH, CDR2 LQKENI. This CDR3 region has 14 residues. V shed 3 bases and J shed 2 bases, with 11 bases lying between them. CDR3 bases: TGTGCCAGCTCACCGGTGGCGGCACCCTACGAGCAGTACTTC. Protein: CASSPVAAPYEQYF.

The table lists this clone with a count of one. The chain carries TRBV7-2 and TRBJ2-3, with D possibly matching TRBD2 (6 bases). Trimming took off 5 bases at V and 2 bases at J, with 20 bases between the two ends. This CDR3 is built from 17 residues. From germline, CDR1 is SGHTA and CDR2 FQGNSA. The CDR3 protein is CASSLNPAGFYTDTQYF. The CDR3, as DNA: TGTGCCAGCAGCCTAAACCCAGCGGGTTTTTACACAGATACGCAGTATTTT.

With respect to this clone: Other DNA sequences from this sample encode an identical CDR3 as well. The chain is built from TRBV11-2 and TRBJ2-1; no definite D call. V was clipped by 0 bases and J by 6 bases, with 6 bases between them. Germline CDR1 reads SGHAT; CDR2 reads FQNNGV. CDR3 length: 13 amino acids. CDR3 loop: CASSLDLPNEQFF. The DNA for the CDR3 is TGTGCCAGCAGCTTAGATCTCCCCAATGAGCAGTTCTTC. The variable domain in full, with the rest retrieved from reference TRBV11-2 and TRBJ2-1, is EAGVAQSPRYKIIEKRQSVAFWCNPISGHATLYWYQQILGQGPKLLIQFQNNGVVDDSQLPKDRFSAERLKGVDSTLKIQPAKLEDSAVYLCASSLDLPNEQFFGPGTRLTVL.

The chain couples TRBV5-4 to TRBJ2-5, with TRBD1 as a possible D gene (6 bases). Germline values: CDR1 SGHNT, CDR2 YYREEE (reference sequence). The CDR3 sequence is 16 residues long. Trimming cost V 2 bases and J 1 base, with 15 bases left between them. For the CDR3, the DNA is TGTGCCAGCAGCTTAGGGGGTCAGGGGCCCCAAGAGACCCAGTACTTC. Encoded protein: CASSLGGQGPQETQYF.

The CDR3: CASSFSDSGRPYEQYF. The CDR3 DNA reads TGTGCCAGCAGCTTCTCGGATAGCGGGAGGCCTTACGAGCAGTACTTC. The V gene is TRBV13, the J gene TRBJ2-7; 10 nucleotides agree with TRBD2. The CDR3 has 16 amino acids. Germline CDR1 PRHDT, CDR2 FYEKMQ (reference sequence). Trimming at V came to 3 bases and at J to 4 bases, leaving 9 bases not matched to a gene.